The clone carrying this T cell receptor (beta chain) showed up just once. CDR1 and CDR2 from the germline V gene are SGHRS and YFSETQ. CDR3 length equals 14 residues. With 4 bases clipped from V and 4 bases from J, the junction kept 6 bases outside the gene matches. Original processing notes: Cell counts per sample came from amplifying reference gene primers. TCRdb keeps only in-frame clones here, not all; method: immunoSEQ multiplex PCR. D and trimming were read from the DNA, whereas the V and J calls and clone size are those reported in that table. The sample comprises nearly 55,000 clones, 60% to 85% of which are singletons, and 15% rests with the top ten. This entry comes from a study of blood T cell repertoires in COVID-19. Study at large: Researchers got acute and convalescent COVID-19 samples from the United States, Italy and Spain. PBMCs, B-cell-depleted T cells, or T cells provided the cDNA or gDNA that made up the material.

This receptor was obtained from a human donor with active or convalescent COVID-19. The donor label of this sample is uncertain. Sample: peripheral blood. The rearrangement uses TRBV5-1 and TRBJ1-2; 8 bases match TRBD1. The CDR3 nucleotides read TGCGCCAGCAGCACCGGACAGGGTCCCTATGGCTACACCTTC. Residues: CASSTGQGPYGYTF.